This T cell receptor beta chain was recovered during a study of shared clonotypes between healthy human individuals. This clone was seen only once. Its antigen is not identified. This CDR3 contains 16 residues. V lost 4 bases, J lost 5 bases, and 10 bases stayed unmatched. The germline V gene has CDR1 MGHRA and CDR2 YSYEKL. The repertoire was sequenced with immunoSEQ multiplex PCR; TCRdb's copy has only in-frame clones and lacks some. The table lists roughly 2,300,000 clones, around 90% of them singletons, with 0.3% to 0.4% in the top ten. General observations from the study: Compared with memory subsets, naive subsets generally had larger estimated richness. Shared clonotypes: approximately 5% naive CD4, roughly 4% naive CD8, roughly 2.4% memory CD4, approximately 0.4% memory CD8. Sampling covered nothing but blood. Tissue TCR repertoires likely differ from those found in blood.

The sequence was obtained from a man younger than 30 in good health. Some clones in this sample may be carry-over from other donors' samples. Material for sequencing was naive CD4+ T cells from PBMCs. Subset meaning: CD45RA+ positively selected. J is TRBJ2-1 and V is TRBV4-1; 8 bases agree with TRBD2. The CDR3 DNA sequence: TGCGCCAGCAGCCGGGATGCGGGAGGTCGGGACAATGAGCAGTTCTTC. Protein sequence: CASSRDAGGRDNEQFF.